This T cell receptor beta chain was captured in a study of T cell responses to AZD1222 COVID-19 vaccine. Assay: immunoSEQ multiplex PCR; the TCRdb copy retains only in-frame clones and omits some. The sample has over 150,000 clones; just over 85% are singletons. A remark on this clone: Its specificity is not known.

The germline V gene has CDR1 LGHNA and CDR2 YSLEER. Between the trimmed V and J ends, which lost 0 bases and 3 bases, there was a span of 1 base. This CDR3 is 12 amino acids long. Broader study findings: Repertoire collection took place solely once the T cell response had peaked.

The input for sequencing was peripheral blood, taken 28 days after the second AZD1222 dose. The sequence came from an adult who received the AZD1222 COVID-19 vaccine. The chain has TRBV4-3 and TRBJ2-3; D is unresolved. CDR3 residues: CASSQETDTQYF. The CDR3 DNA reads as TGCGCCAGCAGCCAAGAGACAGATACGCAGTATTTT.